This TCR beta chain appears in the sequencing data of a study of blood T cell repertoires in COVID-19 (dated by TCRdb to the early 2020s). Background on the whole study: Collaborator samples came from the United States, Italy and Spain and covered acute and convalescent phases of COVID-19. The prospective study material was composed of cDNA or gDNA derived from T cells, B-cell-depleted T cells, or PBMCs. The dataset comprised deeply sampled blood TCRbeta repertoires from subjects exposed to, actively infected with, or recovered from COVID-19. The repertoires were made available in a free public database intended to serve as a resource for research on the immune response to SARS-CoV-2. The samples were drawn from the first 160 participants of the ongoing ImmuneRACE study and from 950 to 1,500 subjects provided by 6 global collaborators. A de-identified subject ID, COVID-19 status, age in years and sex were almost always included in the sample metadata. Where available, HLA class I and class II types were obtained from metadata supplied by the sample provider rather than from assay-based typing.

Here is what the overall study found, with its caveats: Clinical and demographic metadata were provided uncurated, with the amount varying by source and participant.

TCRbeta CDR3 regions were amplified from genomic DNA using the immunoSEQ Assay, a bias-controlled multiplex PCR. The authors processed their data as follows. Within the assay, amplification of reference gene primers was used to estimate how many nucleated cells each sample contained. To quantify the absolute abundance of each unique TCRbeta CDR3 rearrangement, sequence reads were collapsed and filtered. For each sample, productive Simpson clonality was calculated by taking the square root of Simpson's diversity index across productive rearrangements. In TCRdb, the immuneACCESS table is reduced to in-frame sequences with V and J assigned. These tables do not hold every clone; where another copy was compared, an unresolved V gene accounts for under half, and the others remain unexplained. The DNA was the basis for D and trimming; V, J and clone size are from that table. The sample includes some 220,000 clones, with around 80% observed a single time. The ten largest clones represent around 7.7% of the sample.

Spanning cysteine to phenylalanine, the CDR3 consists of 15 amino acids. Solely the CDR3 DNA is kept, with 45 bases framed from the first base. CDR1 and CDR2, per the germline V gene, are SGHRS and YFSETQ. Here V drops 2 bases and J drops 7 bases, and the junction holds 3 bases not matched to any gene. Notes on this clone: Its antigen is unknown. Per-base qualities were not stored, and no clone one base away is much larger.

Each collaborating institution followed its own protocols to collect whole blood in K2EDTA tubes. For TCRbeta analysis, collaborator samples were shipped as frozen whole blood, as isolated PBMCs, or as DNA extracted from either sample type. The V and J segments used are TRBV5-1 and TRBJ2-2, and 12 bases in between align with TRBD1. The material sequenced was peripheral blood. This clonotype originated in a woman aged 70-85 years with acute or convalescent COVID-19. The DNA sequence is TGCGCCAGCAGCTTCGGGACAGGGGGCCACGGGGAGCTGTTTTTT. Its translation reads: CASSFGTGGHGELFF.